Shown below are 3 T cell receptor beta chains from a single sample sequenced in a study of T cell responses to AZD1222 COVID-19 vaccine (dated by TCRdb to the early 2020s). The time point label on this specimen signifies: baseline before first vaccination. The protocol used for the library was the immunoSEQ multiplex PCR assay. In its TCRdb copy, this immuneACCESS table keeps in-frame sequences only and misses some clones. Where compared with another copy, unresolved V genes explain less than half of these, and the others have no known cause. The table for this sample lists about 110,000 clones; 88% of them were counted only once. Together, the top ten hold approximately 19% of the sample. The starting material was peripheral blood, obtained on day 0 of AZD1222 vaccination. The receptors derive from an adult in good health.

V and J are TRBV18 and TRBJ1-2, with TRBD1 matching 10 bases. Germline assignment: CDR1 KGHSH and CDR2 LQKENI. This CDR3 contains 16 residues. J gave up 5 bases and V 1 base, and 7 bases lay outside the gene matches. CDR3 in DNA: TGTGCCAGCTCACCACTCCGGGACAGGGGTTGGTATGGCTACACCTTC. This translates into CASSPLRDRGWYGYTF.

The chain has TRBV4-2 and TRBJ2-3; TRBD2 matches 9 bases. The CDR3 is 15 residues long. Germline trimming cut 1 base from V and 6 bases from J; bases unmatched to any gene: 5. The V gene's germline CDR1 is LGHNA and CDR2 YNFKEQ. This CDR3 reads CASSQASGVSDTQYF. DNA for the CDR3: TGTGCCAGCAGCCAAGCTAGCGGGGTTTCGGATACGCAGTATTTT.

The chain has TRBV6-5 and TRBJ1-5, with no clear D. Germline assignment: CDR1 MNHEY and CDR2 SVGAGI. The length of the CDR3 is 13 residues. V lost 8 bases to trimming and J lost 5 bases, with 13 bases between them. CDR3 sequence reads: CASHFAVDQPQHF. Here the CDR3 DNA reads TGTGCCAGCCACTTTGCCGTTGATCAGCCCCAGCATTTT.